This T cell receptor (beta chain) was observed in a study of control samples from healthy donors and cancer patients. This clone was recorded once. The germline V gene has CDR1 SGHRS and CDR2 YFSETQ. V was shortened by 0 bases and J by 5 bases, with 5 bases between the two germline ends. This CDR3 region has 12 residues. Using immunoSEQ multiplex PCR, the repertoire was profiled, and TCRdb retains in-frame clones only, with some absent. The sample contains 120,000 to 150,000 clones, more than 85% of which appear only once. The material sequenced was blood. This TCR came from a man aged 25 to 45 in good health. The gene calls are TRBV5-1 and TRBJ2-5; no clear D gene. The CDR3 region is CASSLAVETQYF. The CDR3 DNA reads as TGCGCCAGCAGCTTGGCAGTGGAGACCCAGTACTTC. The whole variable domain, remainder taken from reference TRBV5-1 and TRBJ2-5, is KAGVTQTPRYLIKTRGQQVTLSCSPISGHRSVSWYQQTPGQGLQFLFEYFSETQRNKGNFPGRFSGRQFSNSRSEMNVSTLELGDSALYLCASSLAVETQYFGPGTRLLVL.